This TCR beta chain originates from a study of T cell changes during pregnancy in multiple sclerosis. The CDR3 is 16 amino acids. Sequencing used immunoSEQ multiplex PCR; TCRdb keeps in-frame clones, though not all of them. The sample records over 65,000 clones, roughly nine tenths being singletons. The sample consisted of peripheral blood, taken in the first trimester of pregnancy. V usage is TRBV21-1 and J usage is TRBJ2-7; the listed D gene, TRBD1, was not tested against the DNA. TRBV21-1 is assigned pseudogene status. The TCR originated in a female donor with multiple sclerosis, enrolled in a pregnancy study. CDR3 residues: CASSKDRDRGIYEQYF. CDR3 DNA: TGTGCCAGCAGCAAGGACAGGGACAGGGGCATCTACGAGCAGTACTTC.